This T cell receptor beta chain was recorded in a study of blood T cells in healthy people across ages. Each donor's blood draw was around 10 milliliters of peripheral blood. PBMCs, at least 6 million per sample, were isolated. The use of a sample-barcoded 5' primer and a J-beta primer mix characterized a second PCR of 7 to 11 cycles. TCRdb itself ran the 5' RACE reads through MiXCR, one entry per CDR3 protein. The sample holds roughly 1.9 million distinct CDR3 sequences, about 39% seen once. The CDR3 loop spans 15 amino acids. Looked up from germline, CDR1 is MDHEN and CDR2 is SYDVKM. V was clipped by 4 bases and J by 5 bases, with 17 bases between them. As concerns this clonotype: The antigen is not known.

General study results and limits: One million T cells yielded diversity estimates that were considered underestimates.

J is TRBJ2-5 and V is TRBV28, with D possibly being TRBD1 (7 bases). The sequencing input was blood. This sequence originates from a human donor in good health. The DNA of the CDR3 is TGTGCCAGCAGTTGGGCAGGGGGGCTTAAGGAGACCCAGTACTTC. Its protein is CASSWAGGLKETQYF.